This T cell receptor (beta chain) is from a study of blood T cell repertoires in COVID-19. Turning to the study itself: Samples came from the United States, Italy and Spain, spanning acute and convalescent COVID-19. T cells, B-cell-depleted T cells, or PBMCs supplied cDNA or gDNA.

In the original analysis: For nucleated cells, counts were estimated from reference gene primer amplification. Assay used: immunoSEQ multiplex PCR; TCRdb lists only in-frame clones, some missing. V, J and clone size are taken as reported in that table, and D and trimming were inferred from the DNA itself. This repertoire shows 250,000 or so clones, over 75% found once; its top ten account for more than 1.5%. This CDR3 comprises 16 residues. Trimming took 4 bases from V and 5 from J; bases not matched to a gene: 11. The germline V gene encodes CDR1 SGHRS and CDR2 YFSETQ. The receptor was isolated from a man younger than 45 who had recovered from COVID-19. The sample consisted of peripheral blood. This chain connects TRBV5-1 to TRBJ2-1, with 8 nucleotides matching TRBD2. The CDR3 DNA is TGCGCCAGCAGCCAGATGGCGGGGGGTATAAACAATGAGCAGTTCTTC. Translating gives CASSQMAGGINNEQFF.